Shown below are 8 T cell receptor beta chains from a single sample sequenced in a study of beta chain features in type 1 diabetes. Whole-study results and caveats: TCRB CDR3s were moderately but significantly shorter in Type 1 diabetes patients in all four CD4+ subsets.

As every portion of the isolated RNA was reverse transcribed, the sequencing read expressed TCRB transcripts. Profiled with immunoSEQ multiplex PCR; TCRdb holds only in-frame clones, not every one. This table has 250,000 or so clones, roughly 21% appearing once. No antigen has been assigned to these receptors. Material: naive CD4+ T cells from blood. These receptors came from a middle-aged woman with type 1 diabetes.

In its sample, this clone was seen a few times. This chain uses TRBV19 with TRBJ2-5, with D possibly being TRBD2 (6 bases). V lost 9 bases, J lost 2 bases, and 19 bases lay in between. The CDR3 contains 15 residues. CDR1 is LNHDA and CDR2 is SQIVND in the germline V gene (reference sequence). The CDR3 bases are TGTGCCAGCGGGCTGAATGTGGGACTTCAAGAGACCCAGTACTTC. It encodes CASGLNVGLQETQYF. Combining the CDR3 with reference TRBV19 and TRBJ2-5 gives the whole variable domain DGGITQSPKYLFRKEGQNVTLSCEQNLNHDAMYWYRQDPGQGLRLIYYSQIVNDFQKGDIAEGYSVSREKKESFPLTVTSAQKNPTAFYLCASGLNVGLQETQYFGPGTRLLVL.

The chain carries TRBV5-4 and TRBJ1-2; tentative D call: TRBD1 (6 bases). Germline CDR1 reads SGHNT; CDR2 reads YYREEE (reference sequence). The CDR3 contains 13 residues. The V gene lost 2 bases and the J gene lost 5 bases, with 10 bases spanning the gap. The CDR3 reads CASSLGGAYGYTF. DNA of the CDR3: TGTGCCAGCAGCTTAGGGGGGGCTTATGGCTACACCTTC.

This clone has a handful of counts. V usage is TRBV5-1 and J usage is TRBJ2-1; 7 bases line up with TRBD2. Germline V gene data show CDR1 as SGHRS and CDR2 as YFSETQ. This CDR3 is 15 amino acids long. J was trimmed by 6 bases and V by 3 bases; bases with no gene match: 9. CDR3 protein: CASSSDGGSSNEQFF. The DNA for the CDR3 is TGCGCCAGCAGCTCGGATGGCGGGAGCAGCAATGAGCAGTTCTTC.

The genes are TRBV27 and TRBJ2-7; D might be TRBD2 (6 bases). In germline, CDR1 is MNHEY, CDR2 SMNVEV (reference sequence). There are 15 residues in the CDR3. V was pared by 5 bases and J by 6 bases, with 20 bases between. The CDR3 DNA reads as TGTGCCAGCAGTGGCCTTCCGGGCGGGGCCAGCGAGCAGTACTTC. Protein sequence: CASSGLPGGASEQYF.

This clone appeared a few times. The gene calls are TRBV7-3 and TRBJ1-1, with a possible D match to TRBD1 (5 bases). Germline CDR1 reads SGHTA; CDR2 reads FQGTGA. Trimming took 5 bases from V and 3 from J, leaving 16 bases between them. The length of the CDR3 is 15 residues. The DNA for the CDR3 is TGTGCCAGCAGCCCGAAAGGCAGGGCGGACACTGAAGCTTTCTTT. Protein sequence: CASSPKGRADTEAFF.

Only a few counts were recorded for this clone. Additional DNA sequences in this sample encode the identical CDR3. V and J are TRBV9 and TRBJ2-5; no firm D call. There are 13 residues in the CDR3. Germline lookup yields CDR1 SGDLS and CDR2 YYNGEE. Trimming took 0 bases from V and 2 from J, leaving 5 bases between them. CDR3 amino acids: CASSVGPQETQYF. The CDR3, as DNA: TGTGCCAGCAGCGTAGGTCCGCAAGAGACCCAGTACTTC.

The chain is built from TRBV9 and TRBJ2-3, with D unclear. This CDR3 is built from 11 residues. Germline-derived CDR1 and CDR2 are SGDLS and YYNGEE. V was shortened by 0 bases and J by 12 bases, with 8 bases between the two germline ends. The DNA for the CDR3 is TGTGCCAGCAGCGTAGCTGGCACCCAGTATTTT. It specifies CASSVAGTQYF.

V gene TRBV5-4 combines with J gene TRBJ1-2; D remains unclear. Germline assignment: CDR1 SGHNT and CDR2 YYREEE (reference sequence). This CDR3 region has 15 residues. With 4 bases removed from V and 8 bases from J, the gap between germline ends came to 21 bases. CDR3 sequence (DNA): TGTGCCAGCAGCCCCCCGGGGTTAGGGCCGATCGGCTACACCTTC. Residues: CASSPPGLGPIGYTF.